At least ten counts were recorded for the clone carrying this TCR beta chain. What it binds is unknown. A quantitative 5'-RACE method, one with molecular barcodes, was used to make TCR beta libraries. TCRdb used MiXCR to reprocess the 5' RACE reads, holding one entry per CDR3 protein. The sample records 800,000 to 900,000 distinct CDR3 sequences, over 9.5% being singletons. The data originate from a study of CD8 T cells in ankylosing spondylitis. General observations from the study: Disease-associated clones were CD8+ and fairly uncommon in peripheral blood. It was reported that disease-linked clones were significantly enriched in matched ankylosing spondylitis synovial fluid. For ankylosing spondylitis blood, a TCR beta motif of 8 or 9 highly homologous variants appeared characteristic.

V was trimmed by 0 bases and J by 4 bases, leaving 7 bases between them. Germline V CDR1 and CDR2: DFQATT, SNEGSKA (reference sequence). The CDR3 runs 12 residues. The chain combines TRBV20-1 with TRBJ2-7; D ambiguous. Sequencing input: blood, either unsorted or a sorted T cell fraction (not recorded which). The source is a male donor with ankylosing spondylitis. The DNA for the CDR3 is TGCAGTGCTAGAGATCCCAAGTACGAGCAGTACTTC. It encodes CSARDPKYEQYF.